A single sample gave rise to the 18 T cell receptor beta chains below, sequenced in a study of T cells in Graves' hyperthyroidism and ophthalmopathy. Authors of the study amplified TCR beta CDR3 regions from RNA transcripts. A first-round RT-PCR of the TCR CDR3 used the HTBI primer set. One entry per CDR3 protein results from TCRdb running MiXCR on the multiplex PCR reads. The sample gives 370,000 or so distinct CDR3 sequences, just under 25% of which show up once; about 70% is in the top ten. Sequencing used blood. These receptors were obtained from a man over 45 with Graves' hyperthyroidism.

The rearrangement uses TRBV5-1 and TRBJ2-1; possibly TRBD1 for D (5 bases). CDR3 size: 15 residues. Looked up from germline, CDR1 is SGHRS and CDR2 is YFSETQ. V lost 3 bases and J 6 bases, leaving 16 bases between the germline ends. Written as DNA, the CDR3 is TGCGCCAGCAGCTCGTCCGCCTCTCAGGGCAATGAGCAGTTCTTC. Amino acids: CASSSSASQGNEQFF.

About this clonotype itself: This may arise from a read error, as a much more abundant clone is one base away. CDR3: CASSRTSGRFAETRYF. In DNA form, the CDR3 reads TGTGCCAGCAGCCGGACTAGCGGGAGGTTTGCGGAGACCCGGTACTTC. The chain uses TRBV7-3 and TRBJ2-5; 14 bases align to TRBD2. The CDR3 extends over 16 amino acids. The germline V gene encodes CDR1 SGHTA and CDR2 FQGTGA.

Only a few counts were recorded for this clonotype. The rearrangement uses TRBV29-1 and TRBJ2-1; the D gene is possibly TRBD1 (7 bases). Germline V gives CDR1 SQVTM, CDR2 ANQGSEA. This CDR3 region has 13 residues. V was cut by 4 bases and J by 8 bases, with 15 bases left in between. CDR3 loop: CSVGLGGMDEQFF. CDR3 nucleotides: TGCAGCGTTGGACTAGGGGGCATGGATGAGCAGTTCTTC.

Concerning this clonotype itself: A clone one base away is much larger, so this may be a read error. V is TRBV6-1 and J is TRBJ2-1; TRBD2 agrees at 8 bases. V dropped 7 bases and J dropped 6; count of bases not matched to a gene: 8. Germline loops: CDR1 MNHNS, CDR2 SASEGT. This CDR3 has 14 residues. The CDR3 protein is CASKSGLGSNEQFF. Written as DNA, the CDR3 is TGTGCCAGCAAGTCGGGACTAGGTAGCAATGAGCAGTTCTTC.

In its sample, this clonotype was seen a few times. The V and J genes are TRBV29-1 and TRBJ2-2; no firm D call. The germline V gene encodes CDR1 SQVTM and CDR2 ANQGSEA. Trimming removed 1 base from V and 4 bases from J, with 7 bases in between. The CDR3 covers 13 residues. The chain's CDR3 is CSVEVGRTGELFF. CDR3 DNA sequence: TGCAGCGTTGAAGTTGGTCGCACCGGGGAGCTGTTTTTT.

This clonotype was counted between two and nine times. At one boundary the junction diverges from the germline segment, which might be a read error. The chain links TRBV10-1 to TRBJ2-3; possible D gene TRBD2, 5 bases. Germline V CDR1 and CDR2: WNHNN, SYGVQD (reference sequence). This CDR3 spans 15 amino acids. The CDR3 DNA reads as TGCGCCAGCGGTGAGGGCGTTGTCGGCACAGATACGCAGTATTTT. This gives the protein CASGEGVVGTDTQYF.

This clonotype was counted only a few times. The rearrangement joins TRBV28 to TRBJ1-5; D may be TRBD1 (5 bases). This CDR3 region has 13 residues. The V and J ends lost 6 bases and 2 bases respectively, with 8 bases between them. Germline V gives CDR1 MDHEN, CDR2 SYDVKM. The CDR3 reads CASRGLGNQPQHF. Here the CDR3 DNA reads TGTGCCAGCAGGGGGCTTGGCAATCAGCCCCAGCATTTT.

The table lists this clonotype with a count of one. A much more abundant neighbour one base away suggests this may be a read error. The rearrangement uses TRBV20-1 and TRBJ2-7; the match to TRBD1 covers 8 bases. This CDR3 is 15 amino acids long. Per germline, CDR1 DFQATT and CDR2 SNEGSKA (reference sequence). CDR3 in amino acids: CSARDRAGGLREQCF. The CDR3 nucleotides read TGCAGTGCTAGAGATCGAGCAGGGGGCCTCCGCGAGCAGTGCTTC.

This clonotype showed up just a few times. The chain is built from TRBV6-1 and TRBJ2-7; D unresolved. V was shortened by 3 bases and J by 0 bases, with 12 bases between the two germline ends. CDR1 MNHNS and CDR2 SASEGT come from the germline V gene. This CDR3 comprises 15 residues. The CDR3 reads CASSEEVFASYEQYF. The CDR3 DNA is TGTGCCAGCAGTGAGGAAGTGTTTGCCTCCTACGAGCAGTACTTC.

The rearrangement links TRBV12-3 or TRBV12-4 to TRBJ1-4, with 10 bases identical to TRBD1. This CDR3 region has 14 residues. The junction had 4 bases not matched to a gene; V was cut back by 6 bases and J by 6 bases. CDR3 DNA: TGTGCCAGCAGACAGACAGGGGGCTATGAAAAACTGTTTTTT. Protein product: CASRQTGGYEKLFF.

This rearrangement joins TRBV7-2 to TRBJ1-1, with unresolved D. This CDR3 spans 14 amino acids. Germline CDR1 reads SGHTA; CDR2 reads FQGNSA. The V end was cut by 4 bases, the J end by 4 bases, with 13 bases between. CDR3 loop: CASSYYVEGTEAFF. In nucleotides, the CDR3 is TGTGCCAGCAGCTATTATGTGGAGGGCACTGAAGCTTTCTTT.

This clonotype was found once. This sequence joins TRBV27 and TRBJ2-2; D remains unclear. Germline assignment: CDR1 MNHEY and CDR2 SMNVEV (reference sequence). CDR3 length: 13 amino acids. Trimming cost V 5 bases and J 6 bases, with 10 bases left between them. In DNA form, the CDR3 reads TGTGCCAGCAGTCATAATCTGTCCGGGGAGCTGTTTTTT. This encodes CASSHNLSGELFF.

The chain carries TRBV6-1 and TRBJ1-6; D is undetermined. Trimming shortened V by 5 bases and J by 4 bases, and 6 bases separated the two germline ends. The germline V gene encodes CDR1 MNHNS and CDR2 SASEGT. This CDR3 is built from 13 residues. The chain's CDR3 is CASSRSYNSPLHF. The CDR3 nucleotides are TGTGCCAGCAGTAGAAGTTATAATTCACCCCTCCACTTT.

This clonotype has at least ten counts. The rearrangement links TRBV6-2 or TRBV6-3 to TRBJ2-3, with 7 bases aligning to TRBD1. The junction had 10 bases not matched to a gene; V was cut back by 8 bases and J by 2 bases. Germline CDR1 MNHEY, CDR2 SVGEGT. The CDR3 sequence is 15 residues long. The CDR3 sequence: CASGDSGSITDTQYF. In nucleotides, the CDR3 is TGTGCCAGCGGGGACAGTGGCTCAATCACAGATACGCAGTATTTT.

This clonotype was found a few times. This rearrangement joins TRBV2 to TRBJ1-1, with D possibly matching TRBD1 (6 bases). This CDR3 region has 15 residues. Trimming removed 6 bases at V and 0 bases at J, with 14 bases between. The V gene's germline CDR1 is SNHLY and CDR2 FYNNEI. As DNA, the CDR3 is TGTGCCAGCAGGGATCACAGGGAAATGAACACTGAAGCTTTCTTT. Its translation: CASRDHREMNTEAFF.

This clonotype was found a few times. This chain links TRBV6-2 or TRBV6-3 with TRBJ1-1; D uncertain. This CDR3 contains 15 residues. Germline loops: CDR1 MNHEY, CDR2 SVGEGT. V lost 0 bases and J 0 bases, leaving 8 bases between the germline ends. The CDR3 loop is CASSYSPGLNTEAFF. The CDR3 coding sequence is TGTGCCAGCAGTTACTCCCCCGGACTGAACACTGAAGCTTTCTTT.

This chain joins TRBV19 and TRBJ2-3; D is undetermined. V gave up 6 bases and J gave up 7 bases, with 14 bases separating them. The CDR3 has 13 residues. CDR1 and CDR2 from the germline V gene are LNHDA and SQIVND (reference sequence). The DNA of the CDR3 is TGTGCCAGTAGCCCAACCGGAGCCAATACGCAGTATTTT. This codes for CASSPTGANTQYF.

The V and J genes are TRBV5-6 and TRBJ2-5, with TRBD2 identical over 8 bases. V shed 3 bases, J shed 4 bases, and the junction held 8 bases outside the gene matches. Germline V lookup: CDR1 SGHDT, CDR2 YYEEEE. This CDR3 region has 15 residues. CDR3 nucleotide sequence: TGTGCCAGCAGCTCACAGCGGGAGAGGGGAGAGACCCAGTACTTC. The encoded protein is CASSSQRERGETQYF.